These T cell receptor beta chains were read from a single sample in a study of T cells in Graves' hyperthyroidism and ophthalmopathy. TCRdb processed the multiplex PCR reads anew with MiXCR; each CDR3 protein has one entry. The sample has hundreds of thousands of distinct CDR3 sequences; 38% are singletons. Material for sequencing was blood. Source of these receptors: a man in his late teens or twenties with Graves' hyperthyroidism. Each CDR3 is given with its conserved first and last residue. The order of the fields is V gene, J gene, CDR3 protein.

>TRBV6-5|TRBJ2-7
CASSYAERSYEQYF
>TRBV19|TRBJ1-1
CASSFLGTGGNEAFF
>TRBV4-2|TRBJ1-4
CASSRGGTKLFF
>TRBV10-3|TRBJ1-2
CAISETPTGTYGYTF
>TRBV29-1|TRBJ1-1
CSEWQSNTEAFF
>TRBV5-1|TRBJ1-1
CASSLGTRDRGAEAFF
>TRBV12-3/TRBV12-4|TRBJ1-4
CASTLGANEKLFF
>TRBV29-1|TRBJ2-5
CSADGVSETQYF
>TRBV6-1|TRBJ1-5
CASSEVEDRGPTYSNQPQHF
>TRBV10-3|TRBJ2-1
CAITREPIDSYNEQFF
>TRBV4-3|TRBJ1-1
CASSQDPGPEAFF
>TRBV14|TRBJ2-7
CASSQDRKTDSGSSYEQYF
>TRBV29-1|TRBJ2-7
CSGGDRSSYEQYF
>TRBV5-4|TRBJ1-1
CATLKGQSDEAFF
>TRBV7-2|TRBJ2-7
CASSREGSYEQYF
>TRBV7-8|TRBJ1-1
CASSYRKNTEAFF
>TRBV10-3|TRBJ1-4
CAISSGTPNEKLFF
>TRBV7-2|TRBJ1-3
CASTPQGAGYGNTIYF
>TRBV29-1|TRBJ1-2
CSLLANYGYTF
>TRBV29-1|TRBJ2-7
CSAVTSPGYEQYF
>TRBV5-5|TRBJ2-7
CASSLVGSRNEQYF
>TRBV20-1|TRBJ2-2
CSAEGPFTGELFF
>TRBV5-1|TRBJ1-2
CASSLDARAANYGYTF
>TRBV7-6|TRBJ2-7
CASSKMGQGGSEQYF
>TRBV6-5|TRBJ2-2
CASSSDYTGELFF
>TRBV20-1|TRBJ2-7
CSASVGANEQYF
>TRBV19|TRBJ2-7
CASSWADRDSYEQYF
>TRBV29-1|TRBJ2-6
CSGQGTSGANVLTF
>TRBV20-1|TRBJ2-7
CSARPGSVRSYEQYF
>TRBV12-3/TRBV12-4|TRBJ1-2
CASSLQEHYGYTF
>TRBV29-1|TRBJ1-1
CSVEDGPGAEAFF
>TRBV11-3|TRBJ1-1
CASSLLGPGGMNTEAFF
>TRBV10-3|TRBJ1-2
CANSESGQGVSEDGYTF
>TRBV10-3|TRBJ1-4
CATHRAPREKLFF
>TRBV7-9|TRBJ1-6
CASSLGHSSSYNSPLHF
>TRBV20-1|TRBJ2-7
CSARSGQRDPYEQYF
>TRBV7-9|TRBJ2-5
CASTNRDLQETQYF
>TRBV20-1|TRBJ2-5
CSAYPGEKTQYF
>TRBV7-2|TRBJ2-1
CASSLESYNEQFF
>TRBV10-2|TRBJ1-3
CASSLSQPSGNTIYF
>TRBV11-1|TRBJ1-5
CASRLGGRNQPQHF
>TRBV2|TRBJ1-6
CASSQTYNSPLHF
>TRBV14|TRBJ1-3
CASSQDWDNSGNTIYF
>TRBV5-4|TRBJ1-6
CASSRLGAEAPLHF
>TRBV5-8|TRBJ1-4
CASSQGSGKLFF
>TRBV12-3/TRBV12-4|TRBJ2-5
CASSLVQGEEEVETQYF
>TRBV7-9|TRBJ2-2
CASSFLAGRLTEELFF
>TRBV2|TRBJ2-7
CASDLSYEQYF
>TRBV10-3|TRBJ1-1
CAISGTGGGTEAFF
>TRBV20-1|TRBJ2-7
CSGWDRVSYEQYF
>TRBV20-1|TRBJ2-7
CSALPERSHSSYEQYF
>TRBV20-1|TRBJ2-5
CSARGTPEKQETQYF
>TRBV7-6|TRBJ1-5
CASSAVTGEETQHF
>TRBV15|TRBJ1-6
CATSTRAVDSPLHF
>TRBV5-1|TRBJ1-4
CASSREGDEKLFF
>TRBV20-1|TRBJ2-5
CSGALGETQYF
>TRBV2|TRBJ1-1
CASSEGGVGNTEAFF